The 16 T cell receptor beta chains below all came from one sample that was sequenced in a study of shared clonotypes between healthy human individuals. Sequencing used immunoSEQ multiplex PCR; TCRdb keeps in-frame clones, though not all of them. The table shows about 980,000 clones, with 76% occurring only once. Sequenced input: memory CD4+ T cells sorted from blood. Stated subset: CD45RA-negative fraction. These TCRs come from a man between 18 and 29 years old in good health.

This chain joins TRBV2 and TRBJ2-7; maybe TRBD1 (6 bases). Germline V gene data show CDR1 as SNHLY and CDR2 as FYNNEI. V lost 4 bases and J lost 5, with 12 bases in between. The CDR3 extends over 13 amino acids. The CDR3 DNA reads TGTGCCAGCAGTGGGGGGACATATCACGAGCAGTACTTC. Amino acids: CASSGGTYHEQYF.

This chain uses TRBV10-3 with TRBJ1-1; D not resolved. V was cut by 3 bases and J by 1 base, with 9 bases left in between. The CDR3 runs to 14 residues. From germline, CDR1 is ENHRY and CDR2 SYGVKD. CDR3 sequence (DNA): TGTGCCATCAGTGAAACCCTGGGGAACACTGAAGCTTTCTTT. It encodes CAISETLGNTEAFF.

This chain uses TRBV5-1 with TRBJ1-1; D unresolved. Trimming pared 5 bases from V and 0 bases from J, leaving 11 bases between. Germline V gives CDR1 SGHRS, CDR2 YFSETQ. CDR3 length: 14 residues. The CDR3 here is CASSPTDMNTEAFF. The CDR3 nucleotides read TGCGCCAGCAGTCCGACTGACATGAACACTGAAGCTTTCTTT.

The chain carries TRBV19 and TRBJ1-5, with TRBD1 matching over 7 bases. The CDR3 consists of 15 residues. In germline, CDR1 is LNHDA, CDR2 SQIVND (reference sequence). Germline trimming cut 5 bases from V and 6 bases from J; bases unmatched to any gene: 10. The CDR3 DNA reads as TGTGCCAGTAGTGAGGTCGGAGGGGGCAGTCAGCCCCAGCATTTT. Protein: CASSEVGGGSQPQHF. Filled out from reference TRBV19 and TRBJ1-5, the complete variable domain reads DGGITQSPKYLFRKEGQNVTLSCEQNLNHDAMYWYRQDPGQGLRLIYYSQIVNDFQKGDIAEGYSVSREKKESFPLTVTSAQKNPTAFYLCASSEVGGGSQPQHFGDGTRLSIL.

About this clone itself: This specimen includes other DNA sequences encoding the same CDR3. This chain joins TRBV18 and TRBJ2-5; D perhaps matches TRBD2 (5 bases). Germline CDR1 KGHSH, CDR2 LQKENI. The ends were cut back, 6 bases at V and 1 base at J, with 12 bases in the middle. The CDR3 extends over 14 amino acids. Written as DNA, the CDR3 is TGTGCCAGCTCTCCAGCCGCGGGCCAAGAGACCCAGTACTTC. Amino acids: CASSPAAGQETQYF.

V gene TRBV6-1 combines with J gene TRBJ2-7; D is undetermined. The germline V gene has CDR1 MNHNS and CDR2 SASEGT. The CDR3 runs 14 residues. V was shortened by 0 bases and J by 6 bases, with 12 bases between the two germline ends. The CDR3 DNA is TGTGCCAGCAGTGAAGCTGGAACCTGGGTCGAGCAGTACTTC. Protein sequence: CASSEAGTWVEQYF.

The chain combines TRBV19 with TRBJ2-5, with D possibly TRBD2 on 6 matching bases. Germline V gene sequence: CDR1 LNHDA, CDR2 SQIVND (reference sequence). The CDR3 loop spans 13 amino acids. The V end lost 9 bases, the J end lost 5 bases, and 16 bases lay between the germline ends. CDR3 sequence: CASGRGSGETQYF. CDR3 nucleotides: TGTGCCAGCGGCCGGGGGTCCGGGGAGACCCAGTACTTC. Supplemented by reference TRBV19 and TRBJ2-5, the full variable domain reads DGGITQSPKYLFRKEGQNVTLSCEQNLNHDAMYWYRQDPGQGLRLIYYSQIVNDFQKGDIAEGYSVSREKKESFPLTVTSAQKNPTAFYLCASGRGSGETQYFGPGTRLLVL.

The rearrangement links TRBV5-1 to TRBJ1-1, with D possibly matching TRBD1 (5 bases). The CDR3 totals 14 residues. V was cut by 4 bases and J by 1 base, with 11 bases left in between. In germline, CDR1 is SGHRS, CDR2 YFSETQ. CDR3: CASSGGHRNTEAFF. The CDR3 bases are TGCGCCAGCAGCGGTGGACACCGGAACACTGAAGCTTTCTTT.

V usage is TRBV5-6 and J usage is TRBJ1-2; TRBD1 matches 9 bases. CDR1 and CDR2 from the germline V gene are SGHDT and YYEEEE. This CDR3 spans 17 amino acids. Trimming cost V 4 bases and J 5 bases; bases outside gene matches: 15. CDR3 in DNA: TGTGCCAGCAGCCGTCGTTTCCCGGGACAGGGATTTTATGGCTACACCTTC. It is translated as CASSRRFPGQGFYGYTF.

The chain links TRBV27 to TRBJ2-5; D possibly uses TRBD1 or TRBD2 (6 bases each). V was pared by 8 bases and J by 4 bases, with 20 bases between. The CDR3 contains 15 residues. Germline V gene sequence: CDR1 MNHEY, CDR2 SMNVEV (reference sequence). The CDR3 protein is CASRSLVGGRETQYF. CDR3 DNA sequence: TGTGCCAGCCGATCCCTCGTGGGGGGCAGAGAGACCCAGTACTTC.

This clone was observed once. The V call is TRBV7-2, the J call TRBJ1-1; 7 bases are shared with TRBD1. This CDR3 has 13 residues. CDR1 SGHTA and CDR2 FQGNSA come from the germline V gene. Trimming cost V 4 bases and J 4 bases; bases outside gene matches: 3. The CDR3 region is CASSSDRFTEAFF. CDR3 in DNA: TGTGCCAGCAGCTCGGACAGGTTCACTGAAGCTTTCTTT. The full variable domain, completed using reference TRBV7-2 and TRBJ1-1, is GAGVSQSPSNKVTEKGKDVELRCDPISGHTALYWYRQSLGQGLEFLIYFQGNSAPDKSGLPSDRFSAERTGGSVSTLTIQRTQQEDSAVYLCASSSDRFTEAFFGQGTRLTVV.

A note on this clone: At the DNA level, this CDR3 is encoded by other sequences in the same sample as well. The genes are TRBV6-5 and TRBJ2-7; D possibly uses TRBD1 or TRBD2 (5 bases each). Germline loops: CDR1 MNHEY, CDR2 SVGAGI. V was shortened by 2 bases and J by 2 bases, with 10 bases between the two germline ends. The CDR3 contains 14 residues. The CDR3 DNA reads TGTGCCAGCAGTTACCGGGACGGACCCTACGAGCAGTACTTC. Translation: CASSYRDGPYEQYF.

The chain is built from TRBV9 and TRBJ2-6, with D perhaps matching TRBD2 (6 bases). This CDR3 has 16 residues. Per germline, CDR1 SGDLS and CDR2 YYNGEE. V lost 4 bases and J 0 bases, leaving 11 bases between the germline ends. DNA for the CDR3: TGTGCCAGCAGCCTAAGACTAGACTCTGGGGCCAACGTCCTGACTTTC. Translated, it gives CASSLRLDSGANVLTF.

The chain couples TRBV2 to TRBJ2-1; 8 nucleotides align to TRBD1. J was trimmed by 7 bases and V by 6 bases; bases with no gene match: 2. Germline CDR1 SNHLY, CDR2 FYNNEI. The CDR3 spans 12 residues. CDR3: CASRQGANEQFF. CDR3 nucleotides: TGTGCCAGCAGGCAGGGGGCGAATGAGCAGTTCTTC.

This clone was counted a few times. In DNA, the CDR3 is TGTGCCAGCAGCTTACAGGGACCCACTGAAGCTTTCTTT. Translating it yields CASSLQGPTEAFF. The rearrangement uses TRBV7-6 and TRBJ1-1; D perhaps matches TRBD1 (5 bases). V was cut by 2 bases and J by 4 bases, with 8 bases left in between. The germline V gene encodes CDR1 SGHVS and CDR2 FNYEAQ. CDR3 length: 13 residues.

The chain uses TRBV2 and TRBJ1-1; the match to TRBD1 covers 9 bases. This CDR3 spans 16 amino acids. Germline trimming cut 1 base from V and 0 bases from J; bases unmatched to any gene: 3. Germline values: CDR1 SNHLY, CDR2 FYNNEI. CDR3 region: CASSEEGTGMNTEAFF. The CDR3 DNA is TGTGCCAGCAGTGAAGAAGGGACAGGGATGAACACTGAAGCTTTCTTT.